The clone carrying this T cell receptor beta chain was picked up many times. Using genomic DNA as the template, TCR beta VDJ and CDR3 profiling was carried out. TCRdb analysed the reads with MiXCR anew, one entry per CDR3 protein. This table holds 150,000 to 200,000 distinct CDR3 sequences, roughly half found once. The data derive from a study of CD8+CD57+ T cells in acquired aplastic anemia. For the study at large: An average of 3.2 ug of DNA was obtained from sorted CD4+ and CD8+ cells.

The patients chosen for sequencing had shown expansion of CD8+CD57+ cells (detected by flow cytometry). With no exception, the patients had severe acquired aplastic anemia. The clonotype comes from a human donor with aplastic anemia. The specimen was sorted CD4+, CD8+, or CD8+CD57+ T cells (not recorded which) from PBMCs.

The CDR3 DNA is TGTGCCAGCAGTTCTTATTGGGGCTACACCTTC. Protein product: CASSSYWGYTF. The rearrangement uses TRBV5-4 and TRBJ1-2; D gene uncertain. Germline CDR1 and CDR2: SGHNT and YYREEE (reference sequence). CDR3 length: 11 residues. V lost 5 bases and J lost 8, with 10 bases in between.